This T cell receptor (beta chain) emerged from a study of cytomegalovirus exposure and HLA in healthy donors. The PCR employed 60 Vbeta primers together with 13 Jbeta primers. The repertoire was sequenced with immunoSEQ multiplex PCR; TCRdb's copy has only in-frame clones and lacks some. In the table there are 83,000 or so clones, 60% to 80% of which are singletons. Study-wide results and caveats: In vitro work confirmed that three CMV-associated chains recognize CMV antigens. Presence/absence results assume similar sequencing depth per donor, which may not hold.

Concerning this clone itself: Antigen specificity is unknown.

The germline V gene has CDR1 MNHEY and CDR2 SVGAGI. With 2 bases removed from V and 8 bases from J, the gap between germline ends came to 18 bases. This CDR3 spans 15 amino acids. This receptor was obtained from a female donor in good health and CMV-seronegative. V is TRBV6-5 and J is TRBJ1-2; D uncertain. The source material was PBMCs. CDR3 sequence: CASSYTPFESEGYTF. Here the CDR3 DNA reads TGTGCCAGCAGTTACACCCCCTTTGAAAGTGAGGGCTACACCTTC.